This TCR beta chain was captured in a study of siplizumab effects on memory and regulatory T cells. Profiling relied on immunoSEQ multiplex PCR, and the TCRdb table lists in-frame clones only, not all of them. Of about 56,000 clones in the sample, around 98% were seen once. The specimen was naive CD8+ T cells sorted from blood. The origin of this receptor is a human donor in good health.

The CDR3 DNA is TGTGCCAGCAGCTTAACGGGGGGCGGCAATCAGCCCCAGCATTTT. It is translated as CASSLTGGGNQPQHF. The J gene is TRBJ1-5, the V gene TRBV7-3, with D possibly TRBD1 on 6 matching bases. Germline values: CDR1 SGHTA, CDR2 FQGTGA. This CDR3 comprises 15 residues. Trimming took off 0 bases at V and 2 bases at J, with 8 bases between the two ends.